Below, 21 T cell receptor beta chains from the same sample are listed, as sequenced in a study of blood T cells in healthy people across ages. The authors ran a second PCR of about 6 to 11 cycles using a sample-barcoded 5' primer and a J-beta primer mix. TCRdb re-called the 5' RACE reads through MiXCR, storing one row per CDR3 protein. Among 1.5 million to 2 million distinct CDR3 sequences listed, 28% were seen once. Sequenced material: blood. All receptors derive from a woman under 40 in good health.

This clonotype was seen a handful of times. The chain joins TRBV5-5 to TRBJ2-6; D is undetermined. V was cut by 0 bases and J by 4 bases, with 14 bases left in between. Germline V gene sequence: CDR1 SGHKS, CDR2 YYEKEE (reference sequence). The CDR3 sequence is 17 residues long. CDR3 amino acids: CASSLAHTRWGANVLTF. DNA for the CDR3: TGTGCCAGCAGCTTGGCCCACACCCGGTGGGGGGCCAACGTCCTGACTTTC.

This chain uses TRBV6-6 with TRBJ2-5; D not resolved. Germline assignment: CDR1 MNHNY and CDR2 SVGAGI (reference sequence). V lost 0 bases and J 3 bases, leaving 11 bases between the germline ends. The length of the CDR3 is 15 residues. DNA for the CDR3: TGTGCCAGCAGTTACTCGTATACAGAAAAAGAGACCCAGTACTTC. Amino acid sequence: CASSYSYTEKETQYF.

The CDR3 sequence: CASISGVAAGELFF. The CDR3 DNA reads as TGTGCCAGTATATCAGGGGTAGCGGCCGGGGAGCTGTTTTTT. V gene TRBV19 combines with J gene TRBJ2-2, with D tentatively TRBD1 or TRBD2 (6 bases each). CDR3 length: 14 residues. V lost 7 bases to trimming and J lost 6 bases, with 15 bases between them. The germline CDR1 and CDR2 sequences are LNHDA and SQIVND (reference sequence).

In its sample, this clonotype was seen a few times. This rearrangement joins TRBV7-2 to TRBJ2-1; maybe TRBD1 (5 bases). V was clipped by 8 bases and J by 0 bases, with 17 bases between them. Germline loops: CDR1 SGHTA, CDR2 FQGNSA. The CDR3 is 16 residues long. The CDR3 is CASALVGVLSYNEQFF. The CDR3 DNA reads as TGTGCCAGCGCCCTAGTAGGGGTTCTCTCCTACAATGAGCAGTTCTTC.

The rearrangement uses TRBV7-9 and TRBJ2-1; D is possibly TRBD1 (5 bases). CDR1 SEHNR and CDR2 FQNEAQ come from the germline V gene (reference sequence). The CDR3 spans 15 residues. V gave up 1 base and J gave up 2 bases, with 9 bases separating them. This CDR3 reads CASSLGTLTYNEQFF. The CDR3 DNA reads TGTGCCAGCAGCTTAGGGACACTAACCTACAATGAGCAGTTCTTC.

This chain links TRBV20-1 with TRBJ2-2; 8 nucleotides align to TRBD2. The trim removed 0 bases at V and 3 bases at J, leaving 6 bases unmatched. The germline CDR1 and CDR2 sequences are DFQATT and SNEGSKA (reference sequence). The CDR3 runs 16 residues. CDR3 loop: CSARDLAGGDTGELFF. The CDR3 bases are TGCAGTGCTAGAGATTTGGCGGGAGGAGACACCGGGGAGCTGTTTTTT.

The CDR3 protein is CSAREGLGQLYNEQYF. CDR3 bases: TGCAGTGCTAGAGAGGGACTGGGACAACTCTACAATGAGCAGTACTTC. J is TRBJ2-4 and V is TRBV20-1; D could derive from TRBD1 or TRBD2 (6 bases each). The CDR3 covers 16 residues. V gave up 0 bases and J gave up 13 bases, with 25 bases separating them. Germline CDR1 reads DFQATT; CDR2 reads SNEGSKA (reference sequence).

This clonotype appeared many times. The CDR3 DNA is TGCAGTGCCACCCGCGGCGGTCCCTACTCTGGGGCCAACGTCCTGACTTTC. Its translation is CSATRGGPYSGANVLTF. V and J are TRBV20-1 and TRBJ2-6; D is unclear. Germline assignment: CDR1 DFQATT and CDR2 SNEGSKA (reference sequence). The CDR3 sequence is 17 residues long. Trimming left V 6 bases short and J 0 bases short, with 18 bases between.

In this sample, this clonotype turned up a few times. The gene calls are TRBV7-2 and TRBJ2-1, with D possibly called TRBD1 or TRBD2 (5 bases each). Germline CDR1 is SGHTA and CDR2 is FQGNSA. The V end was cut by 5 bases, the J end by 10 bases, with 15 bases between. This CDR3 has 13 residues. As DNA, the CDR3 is TGTGCCAGCAGCAGCGGACCCCAGGGAGAGCAGTTCTTC. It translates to CASSSGPQGEQFF.

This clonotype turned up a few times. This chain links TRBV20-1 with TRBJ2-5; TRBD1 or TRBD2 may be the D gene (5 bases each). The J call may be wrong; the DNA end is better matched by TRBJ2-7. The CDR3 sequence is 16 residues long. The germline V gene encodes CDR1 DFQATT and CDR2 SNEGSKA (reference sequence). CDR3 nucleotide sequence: TGCAGTGCTAGAGGGTCAACAGCCGGGACCCTCTACGAGCAGTACTTC. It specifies CSARGSTAGTLYEQYF.

The CDR3, as DNA: TGTGCCAGCAGCTTAGTGTGGGTATCCAGCGGGCAGGGAGATACGCAGTATTTT. This encodes CASSLVWVSSGQGDTQYF. The V and J genes are TRBV7-8 and TRBJ2-3; possible D gene TRBD2, 6 bases. The CDR3 runs 18 residues. Trimming stripped 1 base from V and 5 bases from J, with 22 bases between. Germline lookup yields CDR1 SGHVS and CDR2 FQNEAQ.

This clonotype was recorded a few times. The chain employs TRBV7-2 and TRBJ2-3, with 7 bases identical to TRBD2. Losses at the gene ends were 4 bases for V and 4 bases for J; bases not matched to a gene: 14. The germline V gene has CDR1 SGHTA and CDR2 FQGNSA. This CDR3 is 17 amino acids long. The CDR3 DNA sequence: TGTGCCAGCAGCTCCCGCCCCTTTACGCGGGAGTCAGATACGCAGTATTTT. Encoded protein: CASSSRPFTRESDTQYF.

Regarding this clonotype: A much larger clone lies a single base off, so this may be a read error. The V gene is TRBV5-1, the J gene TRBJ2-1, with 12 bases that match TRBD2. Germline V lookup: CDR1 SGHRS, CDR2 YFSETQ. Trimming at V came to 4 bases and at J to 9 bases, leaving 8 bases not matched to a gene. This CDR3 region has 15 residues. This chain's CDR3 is CASSHLAGGRGEQFF. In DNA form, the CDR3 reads TGCGCCAGCAGCCACCTAGCGGGAGGGCGGGGTGAGCAGTTCTTC.

CDR3 sequence: CASSVAGTAGNTIYF. CDR3 coding DNA: TGTGCCAGCAGCGTAGCCGGGACAGCTGGAAACACCATATATTTT. The chain has TRBV9 and TRBJ1-3; 7 positions agree with TRBD1. With V trimmed by 0 bases and J by 2 bases, 2 bases remained unmatched. Germline V gene sequence: CDR1 SGDLS, CDR2 YYNGEE. CDR3 length equals 15 residues.

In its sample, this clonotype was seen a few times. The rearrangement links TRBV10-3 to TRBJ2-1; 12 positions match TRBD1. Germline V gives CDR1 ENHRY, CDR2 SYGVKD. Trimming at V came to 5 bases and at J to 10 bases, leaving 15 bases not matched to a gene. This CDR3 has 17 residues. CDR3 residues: CAISITPGQGASWEQFF. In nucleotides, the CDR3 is TGTGCCATCAGTATTACGCCGGGACAGGGGGCGAGTTGGGAGCAGTTCTTC.

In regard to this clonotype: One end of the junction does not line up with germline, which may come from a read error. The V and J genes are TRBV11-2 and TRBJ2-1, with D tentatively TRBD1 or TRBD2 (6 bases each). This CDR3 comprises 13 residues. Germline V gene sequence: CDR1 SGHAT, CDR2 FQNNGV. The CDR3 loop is CASNLGGLNEQFF. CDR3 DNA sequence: TGTGCCAGCAACTTAGGGGGACTCAACGAGCAGTTCTTC.

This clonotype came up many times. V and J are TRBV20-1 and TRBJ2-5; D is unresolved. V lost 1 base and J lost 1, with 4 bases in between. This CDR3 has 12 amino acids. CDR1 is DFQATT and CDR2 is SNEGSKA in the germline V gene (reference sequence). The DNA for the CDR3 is TGCAGTGCTAGAGTGGTCCAAGAGACCCAGTACTTC. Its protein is CSARVVQETQYF.

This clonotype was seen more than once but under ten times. The CDR3 reads CASSWGLAGNSYEQYF. DNA of the CDR3: TGCGCCAGCAGCTGGGGACTAGCGGGGAACTCCTACGAGCAGTACTTC. The genes are TRBV5-1 and TRBJ2-7; TRBD2 agrees at 13 bases. Trimming took 3 bases from V and 0 from J; bases not matched to a gene: 3. The CDR3 has 16 residues. CDR1 and CDR2 (germline): SGHRS, YFSETQ.

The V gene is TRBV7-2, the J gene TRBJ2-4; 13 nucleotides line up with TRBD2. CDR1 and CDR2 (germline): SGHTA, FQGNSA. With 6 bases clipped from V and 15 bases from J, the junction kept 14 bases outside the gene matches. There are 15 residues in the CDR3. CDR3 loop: CASSSQLAGGYERYF. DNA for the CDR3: TGTGCCAGCAGTTCTCAACTAGCGGGAGGGTACGAGCGGTACTTC.

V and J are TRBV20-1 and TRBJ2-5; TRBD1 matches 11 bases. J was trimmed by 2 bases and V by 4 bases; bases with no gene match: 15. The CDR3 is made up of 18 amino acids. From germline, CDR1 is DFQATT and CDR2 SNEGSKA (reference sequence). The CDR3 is CSATILFNRDRGQETQYF. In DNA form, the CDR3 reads TGCAGTGCTACCATTTTGTTCAACCGGGACAGGGGGCAAGAGACCCAGTACTTC.

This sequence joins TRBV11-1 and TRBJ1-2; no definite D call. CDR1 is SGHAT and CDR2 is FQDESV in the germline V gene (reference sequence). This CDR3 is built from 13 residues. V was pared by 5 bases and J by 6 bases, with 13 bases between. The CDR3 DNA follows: TGTGCCAGCAGCCCCTCCCGTTGGGATGGCTACACCTTC. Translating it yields CASSPSRWDGYTF.